These 14 T cell receptor beta chains were all obtained from the same sample, sequenced in a study of blood T cell repertoires in COVID-19. This table comes from immunoSEQ multiplex PCR, and its TCRdb copy is limited to in-frame clones, with some not included. The sample lists some 130,000 clones, under 85% occurring once. The sample consisted of PBMCs or T cells enriched from blood (not recorded which). All receptors derive from a man aged 25 to 40 who had recovered from COVID-19.

The J gene is TRBJ1-4, the V gene TRBV10-2, with 8 bases aligning to TRBD1. Germline V lookup: CDR1 WSHSY, CDR2 SAAADI. Trimming took 5 bases from V and 6 from J; bases not matched to a gene: 5. This CDR3 comprises 14 residues. CDR3 loop: CASSPTGDYEKLFF. The CDR3, as DNA: TGCGCCAGCAGTCCGACAGGGGATTATGAAAAACTGTTTTTT.

The V call is TRBV6-5, the J call TRBJ2-1; D possibly corresponds to TRBD1 (7 bases). Trimming cost V 0 bases and J 15 bases, with 24 bases left between them. The CDR3 runs 16 residues. From germline, CDR1 is MNHEY and CDR2 SVGAGI. DNA for the CDR3: TGTGCCAGCAGTTACTCCAGGGGGGTCATTGCCCCGTCTTGGTTCTTC. The encoded protein is CASSYSRGVIAPSWFF.

This chain connects TRBV9 to TRBJ1-2; D may be TRBD1 (6 bases). There are 12 residues in the CDR3. Germline V gene sequence: CDR1 SGDLS, CDR2 YYNGEE. Trimming pared 3 bases from V and 8 bases from J, leaving 11 bases between. The CDR3 sequence: CASSGDILGYTF. CDR3 bases: TGTGCCAGCAGCGGGGACATTCTAGGCTACACCTTC.

CDR3 region: CASSPDRWGDEKLFF. CDR3 in DNA: TGTGCCAGCAGCCCGGACAGGTGGGGGGATGAAAAACTGTTTTTT. The gene calls are TRBV5-4 and TRBJ1-4; 7 bases line up with TRBD1. The germline gives CDR1 SGHNT, CDR2 YYREEE (reference sequence). J was trimmed by 6 bases and V by 4 bases; bases with no gene match: 9. The CDR3 covers 15 residues.

The rearrangement uses TRBV18 and TRBJ1-1; D is unresolved. Trimming removed 1 base from V and 7 bases from J, with 10 bases in between. Germline V lookup: CDR1 KGHSH, CDR2 LQKENI. The CDR3 contains 13 residues. The CDR3, as DNA: TGTGCCAGCTCACCACAGAGCACCAATGAAGCTTTCTTT. This translates into CASSPQSTNEAFF.

The chain joins TRBV3-1 (or the pseudogene TRBV3-2) to TRBJ2-6; no firm D call. Trimming left V 0 bases short and J 0 bases short, with 6 bases between. The CDR3 length is 16 residues. Germline lookup yields CDR1 LGHDT and CDR2 YNNKEL (reference sequence). For the CDR3, the DNA is TGTGCCAGCAGCCAAGACGGTTTCTCTGGGGCCAACGTCCTGACTTTC. As protein: CASSQDGFSGANVLTF.

This chain uses TRBV2 with TRBJ1-1, with a possible D match to TRBD1 (6 bases). The V end lost 6 bases, the J end lost 0 bases, and 11 bases lay between the germline ends. Germline CDR1 reads SNHLY; CDR2 reads FYNNEI. CDR3 length equals 14 residues. The CDR3 spells CASRDSSVNTEAFF. CDR3 DNA sequence: TGTGCCAGCAGGGACAGTTCAGTGAACACTGAAGCTTTCTTT.

This clone appeared once. The rearrangement links TRBV18 to TRBJ2-5; D unresolved. The V end was cut by 6 bases, the J end by 0 bases, with 11 bases between. CDR3 length equals 14 residues. The germline V gene encodes CDR1 KGHSH and CDR2 LQKENI. CDR3 loop: CASSLGVDQETQYF. CDR3 DNA sequence: TGTGCCAGCTCCCTCGGTGTAGACCAAGAGACCCAGTACTTC.

This rearrangement joins TRBV6-5 to TRBJ1-3; tentative D call: TRBD1 (6 bases). Germline values: CDR1 MNHEY, CDR2 SVGAGI. V gave up 4 bases and J gave up 3 bases, with 10 bases separating them. The CDR3 has 14 residues. The CDR3 DNA reads as TGTGCCAGCAGTTCTCCACAGGGTGGAAACACCATATATTTT. It translates to CASSSPQGGNTIYF.

The V call is TRBV12-5, the J call TRBJ1-4, with D maybe TRBD1 (5 bases). The CDR3 has 13 residues. Trimming left V 2 bases short and J 10 bases short, with 11 bases between. Germline-derived CDR1 and CDR2 are LGHNT and FRNRAP. The CDR3 protein is CASGLLQGAKLFF. The CDR3 nucleotides read TGTGCTAGTGGTTTGCTACAAGGGGCAAAACTGTTTTTT.

V and J are TRBV9 and TRBJ2-3; 7 bases agree with TRBD1. CDR1 is SGDLS, CDR2 YYNGEE, per germline. V gave up 2 bases and J gave up 2 bases; unmatched junction bases: 8. The CDR3 spans 16 residues. The CDR3 spells CASSVEGAGATDTQYF. CDR3 nucleotides: TGTGCCAGCAGCGTCGAGGGGGCTGGCGCCACAGATACGCAGTATTTT.

The CDR3 protein is CASSLGQSNTEAFF. CDR3 bases: TGTGCCAGCAGCCTCGGACAGTCGAACACTGAAGCTTTCTTT. The chain links TRBV6-5 to TRBJ1-1, with a tentative D call TRBD1 (6 bases). The V end was cut by 6 bases, the J end by 1 base, with 12 bases between. This CDR3 comprises 14 residues. Germline V gene lookup returns CDR1 MNHEY and CDR2 SVGAGI.

V gene TRBV12-5 combines with J gene TRBJ2-1, with TRBD2 matching 11 bases. The V gene end was trimmed by 5 bases and the J gene end by 9 bases; junction bases not matched to a gene: 6. Germline assignment: CDR1 LGHNT and CDR2 FRNRAP. The CDR3 has 14 amino acids. CDR3 region: CASGPGTSGREQFF. The CDR3 DNA is TGTGCTAGTGGTCCGGGGACTAGCGGCCGTGAGCAGTTCTTC.

The rearrangement joins TRBV24-1 to TRBJ2-2; maybe TRBD2 (6 bases). CDR1 is KGHDR and CDR2 is SFDVKD in the germline V gene. V was clipped by 5 bases and J by 5 bases, with 8 bases between them. The CDR3 runs to 13 residues. The CDR3 bases are TGTGCCACCAGTGGGGGGGTGACCGGGGAGCTGTTTTTT. Encoded protein: CATSGGVTGELFF.